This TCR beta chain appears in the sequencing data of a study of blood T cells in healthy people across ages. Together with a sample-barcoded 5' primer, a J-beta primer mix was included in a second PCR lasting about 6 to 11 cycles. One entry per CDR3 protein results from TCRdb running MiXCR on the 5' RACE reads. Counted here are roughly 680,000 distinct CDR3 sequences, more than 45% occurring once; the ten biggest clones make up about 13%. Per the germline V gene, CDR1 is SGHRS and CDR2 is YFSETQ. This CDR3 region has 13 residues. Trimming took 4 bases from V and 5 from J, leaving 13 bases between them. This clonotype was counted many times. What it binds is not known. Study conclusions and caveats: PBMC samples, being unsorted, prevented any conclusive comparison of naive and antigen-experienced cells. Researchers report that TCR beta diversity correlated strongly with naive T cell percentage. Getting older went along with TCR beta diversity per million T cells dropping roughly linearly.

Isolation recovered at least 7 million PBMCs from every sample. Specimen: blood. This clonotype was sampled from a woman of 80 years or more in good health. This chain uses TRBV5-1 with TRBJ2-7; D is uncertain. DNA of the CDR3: TGCGCCAGCAGCGGAGATGGTAGCCACGAGCAGTACTTC. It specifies CASSGDGSHEQYF.